The entry that follows covers one T cell receptor beta chain sequence. This entry belongs to a study of OX40 agonist ivuxolimab in advanced cancers. Libraries were prepared by immunoSEQ multiplex PCR; TCRdb keeps only in-frame clonotypes and omits some of them. Seen here are 60,000 to 75,000 clones, more than 80% observed once, and the top ten hold around 0.96%. The CDR3 totals 18 residues. Trimming removed 2 bases from V and 0 bases from J; junction bases left unmatched: 5. Germline values: CDR1 SGHDN, CDR2 FVKESK. The sample in question was CD4+ or CD8+ T cells sorted from blood, obtained in a trial of the OX40 agonist ivuxolimab. The chain links TRBV14 to TRBJ2-3, with 13 nucleotides matching TRBD2. This TCR came from an adult with an advanced solid tumor such as melanoma, head and neck, liver or kidney cancer. The CDR3 sequence: CASSQPPTSGGSTDTQYF. Written as DNA, the CDR3 is TGTGCCAGCAGCCAACCGCCGACTAGCGGGGGGAGCACAGATACGCAGTATTTT.